Below, 3 T cell receptor beta chains from the same sample are listed, as sequenced in a study of blood T cells in healthy people across ages. With a J-beta primer mix and a sample-barcoded 5' primer, a second PCR ran about 7 to 12 cycles. TCRdb recomputed calls from the 5' RACE reads with MiXCR, one row per CDR3 protein. The table lists approximately 800,000 distinct CDR3 sequences, roughly 26% of them singletons. This same sample was also part of a study on T cells of mothers and their children.

The specimen sequenced was blood. The receptors here all came from a boy between 5 and 17 years old in good health.

This clonotype was recorded a few times. The chain links TRBV5-1 to TRBJ2-3; weak D call: TRBD2 (6 bases). Trimming removed 9 bases at V and 5 bases at J, with 13 bases between. In germline, CDR1 is SGHRS, CDR2 YFSETQ. The length of the CDR3 is 12 residues. CDR3 protein: CATAGSGDTQYF. CDR3 nucleotide sequence: TGCGCCACCGCGGGGTCAGGAGATACGCAGTATTTT.

In its sample, this clonotype was seen many times. V is TRBV7-9 and J is TRBJ1-3; no clear D gene. The germline V gene encodes CDR1 SEHNR and CDR2 FQNEAQ (reference sequence). The CDR3 covers 16 residues. Trimming stripped 5 bases from V and 2 bases from J, with 16 bases between. The CDR3 nucleotides are TGTGCCAGCAGCCCCCTGGGTGGGAGGACTGGAAACACCATATATTTT. Its protein is CASSPLGGRTGNTIYF.

This clonotype was seen only a few times. The gene calls are TRBV20-1 and TRBJ1-3; 10 bases are a match to TRBD1. The CDR3 contains 16 residues. With V trimmed by 3 bases and J by 0 bases, 5 bases remained unmatched. Germline V gene lookup returns CDR1 DFQATT and CDR2 SNEGSKA (reference sequence). CDR3 amino acids: CSARGGQGNSGNTIYF. The DNA of the CDR3 is TGCAGTGCTAGGGGGGGACAGGGGAACTCTGGAAACACCATATATTTT.